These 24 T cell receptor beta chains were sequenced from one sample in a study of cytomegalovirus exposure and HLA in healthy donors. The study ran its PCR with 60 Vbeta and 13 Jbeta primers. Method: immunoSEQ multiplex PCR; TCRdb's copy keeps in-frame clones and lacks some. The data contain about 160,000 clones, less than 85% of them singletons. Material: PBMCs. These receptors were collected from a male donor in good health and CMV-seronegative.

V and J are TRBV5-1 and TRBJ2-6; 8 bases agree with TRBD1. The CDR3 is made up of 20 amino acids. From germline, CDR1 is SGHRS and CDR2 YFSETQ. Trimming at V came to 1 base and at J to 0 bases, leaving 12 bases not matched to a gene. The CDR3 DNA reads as TGCGCCAGCAGCTTGAACTCGGTGGACAGGGTCCTCTCTGGGGCCAACGTCCTGACTTTC. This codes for CASSLNSVDRVLSGANVLTF. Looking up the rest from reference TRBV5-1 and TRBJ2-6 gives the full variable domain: KAGVTQTPRYLIKTRGQQVTLSCSPISGHRSVSWYQQTPGQGLQFLFEYFSETQRNKGNFPGRFSGRQFSNSRSEMNVSTLELGDSALYLCASSLNSVDRVLSGANVLTFGAGSRLTVL.

CDR3 region: CASSPGLAGETQYF. The CDR3 DNA is TGCGCCAGCAGCCCGGGACTAGCTGGGGAGACCCAGTACTTC. The chain uses TRBV5-1 and TRBJ2-5; 9 bases are a match to TRBD2. V was pared by 4 bases and J by 5 bases, with 6 bases of the junction left unmatched. Germline CDR1 SGHRS, CDR2 YFSETQ. CDR3 length: 14 residues.

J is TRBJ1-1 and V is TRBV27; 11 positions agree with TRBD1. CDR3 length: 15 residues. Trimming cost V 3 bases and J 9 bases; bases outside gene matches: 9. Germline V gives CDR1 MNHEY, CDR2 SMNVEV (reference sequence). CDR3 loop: CASSLGLDRGRKAFF. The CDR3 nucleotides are TGTGCCAGCAGTTTGGGGCTGGACAGGGGGCGCAAAGCTTTCTTT.

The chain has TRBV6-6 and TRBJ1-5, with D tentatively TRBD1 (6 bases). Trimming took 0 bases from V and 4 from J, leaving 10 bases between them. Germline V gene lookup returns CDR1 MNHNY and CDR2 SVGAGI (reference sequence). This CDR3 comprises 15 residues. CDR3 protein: CASSYSAGVNQPQHF. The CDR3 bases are TGTGCCAGCAGTTACTCGGCAGGGGTTAATCAGCCCCAGCATTTT.

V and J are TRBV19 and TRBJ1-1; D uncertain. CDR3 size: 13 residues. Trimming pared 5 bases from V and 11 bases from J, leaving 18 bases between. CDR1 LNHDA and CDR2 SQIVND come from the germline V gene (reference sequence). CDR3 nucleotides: TGTGCCAGTAGTGTCGAGCGGGGAATTGGGGCTTTCTTT. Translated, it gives CASSVERGIGAFF. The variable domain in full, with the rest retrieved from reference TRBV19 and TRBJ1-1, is DGGITQSPKYLFRKEGQNVTLSCEQNLNHDAMYWYRQDPGQGLRLIYYSQIVNDFQKGDIAEGYSVSREKKESFPLTVTSAQKNPTAFYLCASSVERGIGAFFGQGTRLTVV.

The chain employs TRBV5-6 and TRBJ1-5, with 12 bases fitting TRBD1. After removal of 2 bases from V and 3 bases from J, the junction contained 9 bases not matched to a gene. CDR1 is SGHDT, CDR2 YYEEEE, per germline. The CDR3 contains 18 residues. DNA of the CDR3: TGTGCCAGCAGCTTAGGGACAGGGGGCTATCAAGACAATCAGCCCCAGCATTTT. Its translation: CASSLGTGGYQDNQPQHF.

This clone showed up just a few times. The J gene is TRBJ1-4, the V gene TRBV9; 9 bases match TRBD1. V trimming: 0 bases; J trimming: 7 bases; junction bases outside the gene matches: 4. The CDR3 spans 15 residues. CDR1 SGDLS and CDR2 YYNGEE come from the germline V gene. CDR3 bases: TGTGCCAGCAGCGTAGGGACAGGGGTTTTTGAAAAACTGTTTTTT. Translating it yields CASSVGTGVFEKLFF.

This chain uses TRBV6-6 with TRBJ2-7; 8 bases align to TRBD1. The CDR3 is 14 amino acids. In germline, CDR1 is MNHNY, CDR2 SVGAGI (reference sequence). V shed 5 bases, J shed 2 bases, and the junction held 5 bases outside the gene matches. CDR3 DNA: TGTGCCAGCAGTGACACAGGGGGGACCTACGAGCAGTACTTC. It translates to CASSDTGGTYEQYF.

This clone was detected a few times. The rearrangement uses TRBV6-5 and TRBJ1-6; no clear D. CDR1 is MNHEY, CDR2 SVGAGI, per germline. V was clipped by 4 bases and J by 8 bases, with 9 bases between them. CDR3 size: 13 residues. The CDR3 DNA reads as TGTGCCAGCAGTTTGAGCCCTCATTCACCCCTCCACTTT. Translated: CASSLSPHSPLHF.

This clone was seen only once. CDR3 region: CASKLSGRAGEQFF. DNA of the CDR3: TGTGCCAGCAAACTTAGCGGGAGGGCCGGTGAGCAGTTCTTC. J is TRBJ2-1 and V is TRBV28; 11 positions match TRBD2. The CDR3 runs to 14 residues. V gave up 7 bases and J gave up 9 bases; unmatched junction bases: 8. Germline CDR1 is MDHEN and CDR2 is SYDVKM. The complete variable domain, with remaining parts taken from reference TRBV28 and TRBJ2-1, reads DVKVTQSSRYLVKRTGEKVFLECVQDMDHENMFWYRQDPGLGLRLIYFSYDVKMKEKGDIPEGYSVSREKKERFSLILESASTNQTSMYLCASKLSGRAGEQFFGPGTRLTVL.

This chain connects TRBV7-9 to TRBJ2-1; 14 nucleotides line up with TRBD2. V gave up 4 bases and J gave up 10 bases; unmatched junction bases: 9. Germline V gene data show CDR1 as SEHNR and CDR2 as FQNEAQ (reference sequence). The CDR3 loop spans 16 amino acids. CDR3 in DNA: TGTGCCAGCAGCTCTCCGGGACTAGCGGGGGCAGGGGAGCAGTTCTTC. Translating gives CASSSPGLAGAGEQFF.

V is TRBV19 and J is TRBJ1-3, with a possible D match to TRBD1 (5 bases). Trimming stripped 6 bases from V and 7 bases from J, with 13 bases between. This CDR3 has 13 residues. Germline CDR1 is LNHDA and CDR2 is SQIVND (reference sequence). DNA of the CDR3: TGTGCCAGTAGGAAAGCGGGGGGGAACACCATATATTTT. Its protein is CASRKAGGNTIYF.

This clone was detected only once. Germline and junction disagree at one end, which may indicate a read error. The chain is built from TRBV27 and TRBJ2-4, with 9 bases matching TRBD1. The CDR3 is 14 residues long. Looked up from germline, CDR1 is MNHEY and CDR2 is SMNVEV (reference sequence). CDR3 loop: CASSPRQGGAGWNF. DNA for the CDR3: TGTGCCAGCAGTCCGCGACAGGGGGGCGCAGGGTGGAACTTC.

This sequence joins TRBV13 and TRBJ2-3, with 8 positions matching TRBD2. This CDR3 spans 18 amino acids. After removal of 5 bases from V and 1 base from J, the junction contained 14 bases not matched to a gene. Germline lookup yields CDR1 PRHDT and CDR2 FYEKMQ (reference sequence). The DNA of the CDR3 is TGTGCCAGCAGCCCCCAGTTGGGTAGCGGGGAACGCACAGATACGCAGTATTTT. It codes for CASSPQLGSGERTDTQYF.

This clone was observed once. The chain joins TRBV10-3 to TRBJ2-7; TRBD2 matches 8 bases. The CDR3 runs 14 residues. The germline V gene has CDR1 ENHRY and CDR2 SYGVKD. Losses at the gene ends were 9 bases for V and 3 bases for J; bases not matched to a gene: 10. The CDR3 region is CAIQPGGGVYEQYF. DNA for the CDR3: TGTGCCATACAACCGGGGGGGGGTGTCTACGAGCAGTACTTC.

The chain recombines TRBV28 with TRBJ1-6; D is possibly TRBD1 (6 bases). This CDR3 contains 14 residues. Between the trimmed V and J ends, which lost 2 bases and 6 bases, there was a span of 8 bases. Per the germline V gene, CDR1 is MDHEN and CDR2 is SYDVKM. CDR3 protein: CASSLPGVNSPLHF. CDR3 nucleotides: TGTGCCAGCAGTTTACCAGGGGTTAATTCACCCCTCCACTTT.

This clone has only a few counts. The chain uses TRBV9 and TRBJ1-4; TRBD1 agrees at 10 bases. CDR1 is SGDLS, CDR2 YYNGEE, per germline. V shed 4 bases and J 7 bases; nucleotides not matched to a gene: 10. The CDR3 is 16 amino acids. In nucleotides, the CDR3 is TGTGCCAGCAGCCCCACCGGGACAGGGGTCGGTGAAAAACTGTTTTTT. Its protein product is CASSPTGTGVGEKLFF.

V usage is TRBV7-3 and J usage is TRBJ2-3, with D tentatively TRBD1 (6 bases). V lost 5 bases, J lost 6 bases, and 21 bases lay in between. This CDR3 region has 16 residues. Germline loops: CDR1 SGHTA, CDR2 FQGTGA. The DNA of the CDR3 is TGTGCCAGCAGCCCCCGACAACAAGGGGGTATGGATACGCAGTATTTT. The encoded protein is CASSPRQQGGMDTQYF.

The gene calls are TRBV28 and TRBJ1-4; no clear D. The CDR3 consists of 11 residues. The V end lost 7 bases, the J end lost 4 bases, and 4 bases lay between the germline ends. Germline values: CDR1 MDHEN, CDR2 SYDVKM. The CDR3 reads CASTLNEKLFF. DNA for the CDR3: TGTGCCAGCACCCTTAATGAAAAACTGTTTTTT.

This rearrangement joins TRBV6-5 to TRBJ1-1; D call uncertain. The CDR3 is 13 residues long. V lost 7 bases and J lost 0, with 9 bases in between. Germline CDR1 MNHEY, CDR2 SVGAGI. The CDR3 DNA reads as TGTGCCAGCACCGGGTATGTGAACACTGAAGCTTTCTTT. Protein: CASTGYVNTEAFF.

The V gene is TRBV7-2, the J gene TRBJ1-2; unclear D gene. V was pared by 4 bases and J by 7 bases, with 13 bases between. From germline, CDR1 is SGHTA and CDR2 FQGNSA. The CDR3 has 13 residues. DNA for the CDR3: TGTGCCAGCAGCTCTACCCCGGGTAGTGGCTACACCTTC. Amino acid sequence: CASSSTPGSGYTF.

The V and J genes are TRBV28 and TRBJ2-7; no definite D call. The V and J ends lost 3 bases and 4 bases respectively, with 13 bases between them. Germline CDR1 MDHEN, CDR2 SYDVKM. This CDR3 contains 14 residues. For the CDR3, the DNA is TGTGCCAGCAGTTTTTTTGCTAGTGAATACGAGCAGTACTTC. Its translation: CASSFFASEYEQYF.

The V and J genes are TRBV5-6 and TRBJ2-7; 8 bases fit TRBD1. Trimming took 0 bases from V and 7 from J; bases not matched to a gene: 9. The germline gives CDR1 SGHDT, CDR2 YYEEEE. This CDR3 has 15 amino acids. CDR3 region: CASSLVAQGAGEQYF. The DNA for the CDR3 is TGTGCCAGCAGCTTGGTCGCCCAGGGGGCAGGGGAGCAGTACTTC.

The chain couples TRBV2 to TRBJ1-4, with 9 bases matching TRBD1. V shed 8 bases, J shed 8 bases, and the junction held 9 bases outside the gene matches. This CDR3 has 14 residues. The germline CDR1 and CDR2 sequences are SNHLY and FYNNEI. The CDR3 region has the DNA TGTGCCAGCCAGTCGGACAGGGGCAGGGAAAAACTGTTTTTT. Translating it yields CASQSDRGREKLFF.